This note documents a single TCR beta chain sequence. This sample is part of a study of blood T cell repertoires in COVID-19. Study in general: The samples span acute and convalescent COVID-19 from the United States, Italy and Spain. Nucleic acid was either cDNA or gDNA, and it came from T cells, B-cell-depleted T cells, or PBMCs.

Donors were grouped by their self-reported clinical history. Per the study methods: Amplification of reference gene primers was used by the study to estimate nucleated cell counts. Sequenced by immunoSEQ multiplex PCR; TCRdb stores in-frame clones only, minus some. That table supplies the V and J calls and clone size; D and trimming were determined from the DNA. The table shows approximately 180,000 clones, with 70% to 85% occurring only once. V was pared by 0 bases and J by 5 bases, with 14 bases between. This CDR3 has 15 residues. Per germline, CDR1 SGHRS and CDR2 YFSETQ. The sequence was collected from a man aged 50-59 years who had recovered from COVID-19. The specimen was PBMCs or T cells enriched from blood (not recorded which). The chain uses TRBV5-1 and TRBJ2-5, with D possibly being TRBD2 (7 bases). CDR3 DNA: TGCGCCAGCAGCTTGGCCCGGGGGGCGCAGGAGACCCAGTACTTC. It specifies CASSLARGAQETQYF.